Shown below are 11 T cell receptor beta chains from a single sample sequenced in a study of tumor T cells in aggressive B-cell lymphoma. The data were produced by immunoSEQ multiplex PCR, yet TCRdb's version contains in-frame clones alone and is incomplete. This table holds just under 10,000 clones, 70% to 90% found once. The specimen sequenced was tumor tissue. The receptors here all came from an adult with diffuse large B cell lymphoma.

J is TRBJ2-3 and V is TRBV30, with D possibly TRBD2 on 5 matching bases. Trimming removed 1 base at V and 6 bases at J, with 14 bases between. There are 14 residues in the CDR3. Germline V gives CDR1 GTSNPN, CDR2 SVGIG (reference sequence). The CDR3 reads CAWSDGGISDTQYF. The CDR3 DNA reads TGTGCCTGGAGTGACGGAGGCATTTCTGATACGCAGTATTTT.

This clone has just a few counts. This sequence joins TRBV27 and TRBJ1-5, with no clear D. Trimming removed 2 bases from V and 3 bases from J, with 5 bases in between. Germline assignment: CDR1 MNHEY and CDR2 SMNVEV (reference sequence). The CDR3 length is 13 residues. The CDR3 spells CASSLGPNQPQHF. CDR3 coding DNA: TGTGCCAGCAGTTTAGGCCCCAATCAGCCCCAGCATTTT.

The V gene is TRBV7-3, the J gene TRBJ2-3, with D perhaps matching TRBD2 (5 bases). The CDR3 contains 13 residues. V gave up 3 bases and J gave up 5 bases, with 9 bases separating them. The V gene's germline CDR1 is SGHTA and CDR2 FQGTGA. Here the CDR3 reads CASSFAEGDTQYF. The DNA for the CDR3 is TGTGCCAGCAGCTTTGCAGAGGGAGATACGCAGTATTTT. The full variable domain, completed using reference TRBV7-3 and TRBJ2-3, is GAGVSQTPSNKVTEKGKYVELRCDPISGHTALYWYRQSLGQGPEFLIYFQGTGAADDSGLPNDRFFAVRPEGSVSTLKIQRTERGDSAVYLCASSFAEGDTQYFGPGTRLTVL.

V and J are TRBV15 and TRBJ2-1; TRBD1 matches at 9 bases. J gave up 7 bases and V 5 bases, and 9 bases lay outside the gene matches. Germline CDR1 reads LNHNV; CDR2 reads YYDKDF (reference sequence). The CDR3 loop spans 15 amino acids. Here the CDR3 reads CATSFRDRDFNEQFF. The DNA of the CDR3 is TGTGCCACCAGCTTCCGGGACAGGGATTTTAATGAGCAGTTCTTC.

In its sample, this clone was seen a few times. The gene calls are TRBV2 and TRBJ2-1; D perhaps matches TRBD1 (5 bases). V lost 1 base and J lost 0, with 13 bases in between. The CDR3 totals 17 residues. Germline CDR1 SNHLY, CDR2 FYNNEI. CDR3 in DNA: TGTGCCAGCAGTGAAGACAGGCGGATAAACTCCTACAATGAGCAGTTCTTC. Translating it yields CASSEDRRINSYNEQFF.

The V and J genes are TRBV9 and TRBJ1-6, with 9 nucleotides matching TRBD1. Germline V gene data show CDR1 as SGDLS and CDR2 as YYNGEE. V lost 4 bases and J lost 8; bases outside the gene matches: 7. The CDR3 loop spans 15 amino acids. The CDR3 sequence is CASSPSGQGHSPLHF. The CDR3, as DNA: TGTGCCAGCAGCCCATCGGGACAGGGCCATTCACCCCTCCACTTT.

The V gene is TRBV6-5, the J gene TRBJ1-2; D not certain. The CDR3 contains 13 residues. Between the trimmed V and J ends, which lost 2 bases and 6 bases, there was a span of 10 bases. CDR1 is MNHEY, CDR2 SVGAGI, per germline. The CDR3 is CASSYLQKDGYTF. The CDR3, as DNA: TGTGCCAGCAGTTACCTCCAGAAAGATGGCTACACCTTC.

V and J are TRBV10-3 and TRBJ2-1, with 8 bases matching TRBD1. The germline gives CDR1 ENHRY, CDR2 SYGVKD. Losses at the gene ends were 5 bases for V and 9 bases for J; bases not matched to a gene: 9. This CDR3 contains 14 residues. Here the CDR3 DNA reads TGTGCCATCAGTCAGGGGGCTTTGTATGCTGAGCAGTTCTTC. Protein product: CAISQGALYAEQFF.

The chain uses TRBV27 and TRBJ2-5; D is perhaps TRBD2 (6 bases). V was cut by 3 bases and J by 5 bases, with 10 bases left in between. The CDR3 loop spans 13 amino acids. Germline lookup yields CDR1 MNHEY and CDR2 SMNVEV (reference sequence). The CDR3 sequence is CASSLARGETQYF. The CDR3, as DNA: TGTGCCAGCAGTTTGGCCCGGGGGGAGACCCAGTACTTC.

This clone was recorded only once. This chain connects TRBV27 to TRBJ2-1; TRBD1 matches at 8 bases. Per germline, CDR1 MNHEY and CDR2 SMNVEV (reference sequence). This CDR3 has 19 amino acids. The J segment lost 7 bases and the V segment lost 3 bases, leaving 20 bases of the junction unmatched. The chain's CDR3 is CASSLRVGQVEIGVNEQFF. For the CDR3, the DNA is TGTGCCAGCAGTTTGAGGGTGGGACAGGTAGAGATAGGGGTTAATGAGCAGTTCTTC.

The chain's CDR3 is CAWGQRLNEQFF. CDR3 nucleotides: TGTGCCTGGGGCCAGCGGCTCAATGAGCAGTTCTTC. This sequence joins TRBV30 and TRBJ2-1; a possible D gene is TRBD2 (5 bases). Between the trimmed V and J ends, which lost 5 bases and 6 bases, there was a span of 11 bases. Germline-derived CDR1 and CDR2 are GTSNPN and SVGIG (reference sequence). CDR3 size: 12 residues.